This is a list of T cell receptor beta chains from one sample in a study of T-cell reconstitution after alpha-beta-depleted transplantation in children. TCRdb independently ran MiXCR on the PCR reads; one entry per CDR3 protein. The sample records 65,000 to 70,000 distinct CDR3 sequences, over 4.5% being singletons. The sequenced sample was PBMCs, mostly from graft donor cells, obtained 180 days after TCRalphabeta/CD19-depleted stem cell transplant. Receptors were obtained from a boy in the first two years of life who had a stem cell transplant for acute myeloid leukemia, so the T cells may come from the graft donor. Both conserved end residues are part of each CDR3. D genes are given only for firm matches. Not all rows give a size; the values are once, few, many and, for expanded clones, a class.

>TRBD2|TRBV9|TRBJ2-7|many
CASSVASGGSYEQYF
TGTGCCAGCAGCGTAGCTAGCGGGGGAAGCTACGAGCAGTACTTC
>TRBD1|TRBV11-3|TRBJ2-3|many
CASSLGTGASTDTQYF
TGTGCCAGCAGCTTAGGTACAGGGGCTAGCACAGATACGCAGTATTTT
>.|TRBV7-2|TRBJ2-1|many
CASSPSGLGLIF
TGTGCCAGCAGCCCCTCGGGCCTGGGACTGATCTTC
>.|TRBV12-3/TRBV12-4|TRBJ1-2|many
CASSLRGGPYGYTF
TGTGCCAGCAGTTTACGAGGCGGCCCCTATGGCTACACCTTC
>.|TRBV15|TRBJ2-1|many
CATSRVFGNNEQFF
TGTGCCACCAGCAGGGTTTTTGGGAACAATGAGCAGTTCTTC
>.|TRBV25-1|TRBJ1-2|many
CASSAGVGYTF
TGTGCCAGCAGTGCGGGGGTGGGCTACACCTTC
>TRBD1|TRBV4-3|TRBJ1-1|many
CASSHSTGGTEAFF
TGCGCCAGCAGCCACAGTACAGGGGGCACTGAAGCTTTCTTT
>TRBD1|TRBV4-3|TRBJ1-5|many
CASSPQGTNQPQHF
TGCGCCAGCAGCCCACAGGGGACTAATCAGCCCCAGCATTTT
>.|TRBV20-1|TRBJ2-7|many
CSAIEVYEQYF
TGCAGTGCTATTGAAGTCTACGAGCAGTACTTC
>TRBD1|TRBV7-9|TRBJ2-7|.
CASSRARTGRSAEQYF
TGTGCCAGCAGCCGGGCTCGGACAGGGAGGTCAGCCGAGCAGTACTTC
>.|TRBV10-2|TRBJ1-5|many
CASSETEQPQHF
TGCGCCAGCAGTGAGACAGAGCAGCCCCAGCATTTT
>.|TRBV10-2|TRBJ1-3|many
CASSRQGENTIYF
TGCGCCAGCAGTCGGCAGGGTGAAAACACCATATATTTT
>.|TRBV12-3/TRBV12-4|TRBJ1-5|many
CASSSRREPQPQHF
TGTGCCAGCAGTTCAAGGAGGGAGCCTCAGCCCCAGCATTTT
>.|TRBV5-1|TRBJ2-1|many
CASSLRVSYNEQFF
TGCGCCAGCAGCTTGAGGGTCTCCTACAATGAGCAGTTCTTC
>.|TRBV5-1|TRBJ2-5|many
CASSPLRGGQETQYF
TGCGCCAGCAGCCCGCTGAGGGGGGGACAAGAGACCCAGTACTTC
>.|TRBV10-2|TRBJ1-5|many
CASSDSRRGRVQPQHF
TGCGCCAGCAGTGATAGTCGCCGGGGACGAGTTCAGCCCCAGCATTTT
>.|TRBV12-3/TRBV12-4|TRBJ2-2|many
CASSPLRVGELFF
TGTGCCAGCAGTCCCCTTAGGGTCGGGGAGCTGTTTTTT
>.|TRBV19|TRBJ2-1|.
CASKDPYNEQFF
TGTGCCAGTAAGGATCCCTACAATGAGCAGTTCTTC
>.|TRBV20-1|TRBJ1-1|many
CSARDGASGKAFF
TGCAGTGCTAGAGATGGGGCCTCGGGGAAGGCTTTCTTT
>.|TRBV20-1|TRBJ2-5|medium-sized
CGSRGRIEETQYF
TGCGGGTCCAGGGGACGAATCGAGGAGACCCAGTACTTC
>TRBD1|TRBV7-8|TRBJ1-2|many
CASSVRDRGDYGYTF
TGTGCCAGCAGCGTCCGGGACAGGGGGGACTATGGCTACACCTTC
>.|TRBV20-1|TRBJ2-3|many
CSARDRVAAADTQYF
TGCAGTGCTAGAGACAGAGTAGCGGCAGCAGATACGCAGTATTTT
>.|TRBV4-1|TRBJ2-1|many
CASSQGGGAGVTYNEQFF
TGCGCCAGCAGCCAAGGGGGTGGGGCAGGGGTTACCTACAATGAGCAGTTCTTC
>.|TRBV7-2|TRBJ1-1|many
CASSSVGVDGTEAFF
TGTGCCAGCAGCTCCGTTGGGGTCGACGGCACTGAAGCTTTCTTT
>.|TRBV29-1|TRBJ2-3|many
CSVRDLYGTDTQYF
TGCAGCGTTAGGGACCTCTATGGCACAGATACGCAGTATTTT
>.|TRBV24-1|TRBJ2-3|many
CATSDFPYTDTQYF
TGTGCCACCAGTGATTTCCCCTACACAGATACGCAGTATTTT
>.|TRBV20-1|TRBJ1-5|many
CSARSDLSQHF
TGCAGTGCTAGAAGTGATTTGTCCCAGCATTTT
>.|TRBV4-1|TRBJ2-7|many
CASSQVEATGAGSYEQYF
TGCGCCAGCAGCCAAGTTGAGGCTACAGGAGCCGGGTCCTACGAGCAGTACTTC
>.|TRBV5-5|TRBJ2-4|many
CASSLTHSAAKNIQYF
TGTGCCAGCAGCTTGACACACAGTGCAGCCAAAAACATTCAGTACTTC
>TRBD1|TRBV5-1|TRBJ1-2|many
CASSRDRADYGYTF
TGCGCCAGCAGCAGGGACAGGGCAGACTATGGCTACACCTTC
>TRBD2|TRBV6-2/TRBV6-3|TRBJ2-1|.
CASSSLAGRGEQFF
TGTGCCAGCAGTTCGCTAGCGGGGAGGGGTGAGCAGTTCTTC
>.|TRBV28|TRBJ1-1|.
CASSFNGVGNTEAFF
TGTGCCAGCAGTTTTAATGGGGTCGGGAACACTGAAGCTTTCTTT
>.|TRBV28|TRBJ1-2|many
CASTTPNSYGYTF
TGTGCCAGCACCACCCCGAATAGCTATGGCTACACCTTC
>.|TRBV4-1|TRBJ2-1|many
CASSQDFTLIYNEQFF
TGCGCCAGCAGCCAAGATTTTACGCTTATATACAATGAGCAGTTCTTC
>.|TRBV9|TRBJ2-3|few
CASSADLDTQYF
TGTGCCAGCAGCGCAGACTTGGATACGCAGTATTTT
>TRBD2|TRBV12-3/TRBV12-4|TRBJ2-2|many
CASGGTSGVWNTGELFF
TGTGCCAGCGGTGGGACTAGCGGGGTTTGGAACACCGGGGAGCTGTTTTTT
>.|TRBV5-1|TRBJ1-1|many
CASSLNRGVEAFF
TGCGCCAGCAGCTTGAACCGAGGGGTAGAAGCTTTCTTT
>.|TRBV5-1|TRBJ1-2|many
CASGLNTNYGYTF
TGCGCCAGTGGACTCAACACTAACTATGGCTACACCTTC
>.|TRBV18|TRBJ2-2|many
CASSPGPPGTSYGELFF
TGTGCCAGCTCACCAGGCCCGCCCGGGACTTCCTACGGGGAGCTGTTTTTT
>.|TRBV24-1|TRBJ2-5|many
CATSDFRVQETQYF
TGTGCCACCAGTGATTTCCGGGTTCAAGAGACCCAGTACTTC
>.|TRBV12-3/TRBV12-4|TRBJ2-2|many
CASSLTPQRGTGELFF
TGTGCCAGCAGCTTGACACCCCAAAGAGGGACCGGGGAGCTGTTTTTT
>TRBD1|TRBV20-1|TRBJ2-7|many
CSALQTGRSYEQYF
TGCAGTGCTCTCCAGACAGGGCGCTCCTACGAGCAGTACTTC
>.|TRBV4-1|TRBJ2-1|many
CASSQGYNEQFF
TGCGCCAGCAGCCAAGGCTACAATGAGCAGTTCTTC
>.|TRBV5-1|TRBJ2-5|medium-sized
CASSLDRGLETQYF
TGCGCCAGCAGCTTGGATCGGGGGCTTGAGACCCAGTACTTC
>.|TRBV3-1|TRBJ2-1|.
CASSKPTSSYNEQFF
TGTGCCAGCAGCAAGCCGACCAGCTCCTACAATGAGCAGTTCTTC
>.|TRBV7-9|TRBJ2-1|.
CAMGSGSSYNEQFF
TGTGCCATGGGATCGGGGAGCTCCTACAATGAGCAGTTCTTC
>.|TRBV6-1|TRBJ2-2|many
CATKNMQGSTGELFF
TGTGCCACTAAAAACATGCAGGGAAGCACCGGGGAGCTGTTTTTT